These T cell receptor beta chains were read from a single sample in a study of T cells in Graves' hyperthyroidism and ophthalmopathy. TCRdb ran MiXCR on the multiplex PCR reads and lists one entry per CDR3 protein. The sample holds some 550,000 distinct CDR3 sequences; 15% to 20% are singletons and the top ten take roughly 3.3%. The sequenced sample consisted of blood. These receptor sequences come from a woman in her forties with Graves' ophthalmopathy. Each CDR3 is given with its conserved first and last residue. The order of the fields is D gene, J gene, V gene, clone size, CDR3 protein, CDR3 DNA. D genes are given only for firm matches. Rows may omit the clone size; those that give it use once, few, many or a size class.

- | TRBJ1-1 | TRBV28 | many | CASSPGPGGAFF | TGTGCCAGCAGTCCGGGGCCGGGGGGGGCTTTCTTT
- | TRBJ2-1 | TRBV24-1 | many | CATSDSDNQHEQFF | TGTGCCACCAGTGATTCCGACAATCAGCATGAGCAGTTCTTC
- | TRBJ1-4 | TRBV12-3/TRBV12-4 | few | CASSQDLGEKLFF | TGTGCCAGCAGTCAAGACTTAGGGGAAAAACTGTTTTTT
TRBD2 | TRBJ2-3 | TRBV28 | many | CASSSPAGALTDTQYF | TGTGCCAGCAGTTCCCCAGCGGGAGCCCTCACAGATACGCAGTATTTT
- | TRBJ2-1 | TRBV28 | - | CASSPINRYNEQFF | TGTGCCAGCAGCCCTATAAACCGGTACAATGAGCAGTTCTTC
- | TRBJ1-6 | TRBV7-9 | many | CASSLGVPSPLHF | TGTGCCAGCAGCTTAGGGGTACCTTCACCCCTCCACTTT
- | TRBJ2-3 | TRBV5-5 | many | CASSLRGTSTDTQYF | TGTGCCAGCAGCCTGCGAGGGACTAGCACAGATACGCAGTATTTT
TRBD1 | TRBJ2-2 | TRBV6-5 | - | CASSYRQGTGELFF | TGTGCCAGCAGTTACCGACAGGGAACCGGGGAGCTGTTTTTT
- | TRBJ2-7 | TRBV7-9 | many | CASRADRLSYEQYF | TGTGCCAGCAGAGCCGACAGACTTTCCTACGAGCAGTACTTC
TRBD1 | TRBJ2-3 | TRBV15 | - | CATSRDGTGTDTQYF | TGTGCCACCAGCAGAGACGGGACAGGCACAGATACGCAGTATTTT
TRBD1 | TRBJ2-3 | TRBV6-1 | many | CASSEGTGGADTQYF | TGTGCCAGCAGTGAGGGGACAGGGGGCGCAGATACGCAGTATTTT
- | TRBJ2-1 | TRBV27 | - | CASSYPAGEQFF | TGTGCCAGCAGCTACCCGGCGGGGGAGCAGTTCTTC
TRBD2 | TRBJ2-1 | TRBV28 | many | CASGRGSSGGASLSYNEQFF | TGTGCCAGCGGGAGAGGGTCTAGCGGGGGGGCCTCGCTCTCCTACAATGAGCAGTTCTTC
- | TRBJ2-2 | TRBV6-9 | once | CASSYPGPRDGELFF | TGTGCCAGCAGTTACCCGGGACCTCGGGACGGGGAGCTGTTTTTT
TRBD1 | TRBJ2-5 | TRBV20-1 | few | CSARGTGSQETQYF | TGCAGTGCTAGAGGGACAGGTTCCCAAGAGACCCAGTACTTC
TRBD2 | TRBJ2-7 | TRBV10-1 | many | CASSGGTSGRGEQYF | TGCGCCAGCAGCGGCGGGACTAGCGGGAGAGGCGAGCAGTACTTC
TRBD1 | TRBJ2-7 | TRBV5-5 | many | CASSSLRDRTYEQYF | TGTGCCAGCAGCTCCCTTCGGGACAGGACCTACGAGCAGTACTTC
- | TRBJ2-1 | TRBV27 | many | CASSSPGLNYNEQFF | TGTGCCAGCAGCTCACCGGGACTCAACTACAATGAGCAGTTCTTC
- | TRBJ2-5 | TRBV5-1 | - | CASSLAAGNQETQYF | TGCGCCAGCAGCTTGGCCGCGGGGAACCAAGAGACCCAGTACTTC
- | TRBJ1-2 | TRBV27 | many | CASSLSIGDYGYTF | TGTGCCAGCAGTTTATCGATCGGGGACTATGGCTACACCTTC
- | TRBJ2-1 | TRBV2 | many | CASKIQGLRNEQFF | TGTGCCAGCAAGATACAGGGATTGCGCAATGAGCAGTTCTTC
- | TRBJ2-2 | TRBV9 | many | CASSVQGDTGELFF | TGTGCCAGCAGCGTTCAAGGGGACACCGGGGAGCTGTTTTTT
TRBD1 | TRBJ2-7 | TRBV28 | many | CASSSSRDRFYEQYF | TGTGCCAGCAGTTCGTCCCGGGACAGGTTCTACGAGCAGTACTTC
TRBD2 | TRBJ2-1 | TRBV19 | - | CASRDLAGNSYNEQFF | TGTGCCAGTAGGGACCTAGCGGGTAACTCCTACAATGAGCAGTTCTTC
- | TRBJ1-5 | TRBV12-3/TRBV12-4 | many | CASTPDPGVGQPQHF | TGTGCCAGCACCCCGGACCCAGGGGTCGGTCAGCCCCAGCATTTT
- | TRBJ1-1 | TRBV6-1 | few | CASTLGHLLAEAFF | TGTGCCAGCACCCTGGGTCATCTGCTCGCTGAAGCTTTCTTT
- | TRBJ1-6 | TRBV7-9 | few | CASSPTQGSWDSPLHF | TGTGCCAGCAGCCCGACACAGGGCTCATGGGATTCACCCCTCCACTTT
- | TRBJ1-5 | TRBV30 | - | CAWSVGPNQPQHF | TGTGCCTGGAGTGTAGGACCAAATCAGCCCCAGCATTTT
TRBD2 | TRBJ2-7 | TRBV6-1 | - | CASRPPGLAGDSYEQYF | TGTGCCAGCAGGCCCCCCGGGCTAGCGGGCGACTCCTACGAGCAGTACTTC
TRBD2 | TRBJ2-1 | TRBV5-1 | many | CASSTGLAGVYNEQFF | TGCGCCAGCAGCACGGGACTAGCGGGAGTCTACAATGAGCAGTTCTTC
- | TRBJ2-5 | TRBV11-2 | many | CASSSSGETQYF | TGTGCCAGCAGCTCGAGTGGGGAGACCCAGTACTTC
- | TRBJ1-1 | TRBV11-2 | many | CASSLDNTEAFF | TGTGCCAGCAGCTTAGACAACACTGAAGCTTTCTTT
- | TRBJ2-3 | TRBV11-2 | - | CASSLVLSSTDTQYF | TGTGCCAGCAGCTTAGTTCTTAGCAGCACAGATACGCAGTATTTT
- | TRBJ1-3 | TRBV7-9 | - | CASSLLAGNTIYF | TGTGCCAGCAGCTTATTAGCCGGAAACACCATATATTTT
- | TRBJ1-6 | TRBV5-1 | - | CASSQRGAGNSPLHF | TGTGCCAGCAGCCAAAGGGGTGCAGGGAATTCACCCCTCCACTTT
- | TRBJ2-3 | TRBV20-1 | - | CSARGLRALTDTQYF | TGCAGTGCTAGAGGCCTCAGGGCCCTCACAGATACGCAGTATTTT
- | TRBJ2-2 | TRBV6-2/TRBV6-3 | many | CASSYGSGDTGELFF | TGTGCCAGCAGTTACGGCTCGGGGGACACCGGGGAGCTGTTTTTT
- | TRBJ2-5 | TRBV3-1 | many | CASSQLLGETQYF | TGTGCCAGCAGCCAACTACTAGGTGAGACCCAGTACTTC
TRBD2 | TRBJ2-1 | TRBV6-1 | few | CASAQAGAVYNEQFF | TGTGCCAGCGCGCAAGCGGGAGCGGTCTATAATGAGCAGTTCTTC
TRBD1 | TRBJ1-6 | TRBV2 | many | CASSDARTGLYSPLHF | TGTGCCAGCAGCGACGCCAGGACAGGGCTTTATTCACCCCTCCACTTT
TRBD1 | TRBJ1-5 | TRBV6-1 | many | CASSAGQGGNQPQHF | TGTGCCAGCAGTGCAGGACAGGGGGGCAATCAGCCCCAGCATTTT
- | TRBJ2-6 | TRBV2 | many | CASSGNRAGANVLTF | TGTGCCAGCAGTGGCAACAGGGCTGGGGCCAACGTCCTGACTTTC
- | TRBJ1-2 | TRBV5-1 | many | CASSLGDGIYGYTF | TGCGCCAGCAGCTTGGGGGACGGAATCTATGGCTACACCTTC
TRBD2 | TRBJ2-3 | TRBV11-2 | - | CASSFGLAGVATQYF | TGTGCCAGCAGCTTTGGACTAGCGGGAGTCGCTACGCAGTATTTT
- | TRBJ2-7 | TRBV10-3 | few | CAISEGVLSYEQYF | TGTGCCATCAGTGAAGGGGTTCTATCCTACGAGCAGTACTTC
TRBD1 | TRBJ1-4 | TRBV7-2 | few | CASSLGTGTGSEKLFF | TGTGCCAGCAGCTTAGGGACCGGGACAGGGAGTGAAAAACTGTTTTTT
TRBD2 | TRBJ2-2 | TRBV10-2 | - | CASRREGLGGELFF | TGCGCCAGCCGCCGGGAGGGCCTCGGGGGGGAGCTGTTTTTT
- | TRBJ1-2 | TRBV6-1 | many | CASSDRALKGYGYTF | TGTGCCAGCAGTGACAGAGCCCTAAAGGGCTATGGCTACACCTTC
TRBD1 | TRBJ1-5 | TRBV10-3 | many | CAISEQGADNQPQHF | TGTGCCATCAGCGAACAGGGGGCTGACAATCAGCCCCAGCATTTT
TRBD2 | TRBJ2-3 | TRBV6-2/TRBV6-3 | many | CASSYIAGARGDTQYF | TGTGCCAGCAGTTACATAGCGGGGGCCCGCGGAGATACGCAGTATTTT
TRBD1 | TRBJ2-1 | TRBV9 | few | CASSVATVRSDRVDEQFF | TGTGCCAGCAGCGTAGCTACGGTCCGGTCAGACAGGGTGGATGAGCAGTTCTTC
TRBD2 | TRBJ2-2 | TRBV28 | many | CATLVAGLGNTGELFF | TGTGCCACCCTGGTAGCGGGTCTCGGGAACACCGGGGAGCTGTTTTTT
- | TRBJ2-7 | TRBV7-9 | few | CASSLGGERSYEQYF | TGTGCCAGCAGCTTAGGCGGGGAAAGGTCCTACGAGCAGTACTTC
- | TRBJ2-1 | TRBV12-5 | - | CASGFGASSYNEQFF | TGTGCTAGTGGTTTCGGTGCTAGTTCCTACAATGAGCAGTTCTTC
- | TRBJ2-1 | TRBV5-1 | few | CASSLEPARDEQFF | TGCGCCAGCAGCTTGGAACCCGCTAGGGATGAGCAGTTCTTC
TRBD1 | TRBJ1-5 | TRBV5-5 | many | CASSSVPPGQGHTKSNQPQHF | TGTGCCAGCAGCTCGGTGCCGCCGGGACAGGGACACACAAAAAGCAATCAGCCCCAGCATTTT
TRBD1 | TRBJ1-5 | TRBV20-1 | few | CSARDRGSNQPQHF | TGCAGTGCTAGGGACAGGGGAAGCAATCAGCCCCAGCATTTT
TRBD2 | TRBJ2-3 | TRBV12-3/TRBV12-4 | - | CASPPQRASGGDTQYF | TGTGCCAGCCCTCCCCAGCGTGCTAGCGGGGGAGATACGCAGTATTTT
- | TRBJ2-5 | TRBV19 | few | CKQHQETQYF | TGTAAACAGCACCAAGAGACCCAGTACTTC
TRBD2 | TRBJ2-1 | TRBV11-2 | many | CASSSTSDEQFF | TGTGCCAGCAGCTCCACTAGCGATGAGCAGTTCTTC